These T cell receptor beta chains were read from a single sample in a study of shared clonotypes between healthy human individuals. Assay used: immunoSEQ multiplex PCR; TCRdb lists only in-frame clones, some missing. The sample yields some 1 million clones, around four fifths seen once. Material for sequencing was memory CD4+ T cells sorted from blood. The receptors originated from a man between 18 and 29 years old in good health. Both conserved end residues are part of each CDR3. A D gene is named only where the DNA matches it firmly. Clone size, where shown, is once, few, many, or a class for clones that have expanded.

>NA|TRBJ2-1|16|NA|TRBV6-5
CASSYLTTSSYNEQFF
TGTGCCAGCAGTTACCTCACTACTAGCTCCTACAATGAGCAGTTCTTC
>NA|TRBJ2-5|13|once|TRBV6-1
CASSPTGRETQYF
TGTGCCAGCAGTCCCACAGGGCGGGAGACCCAGTACTTC
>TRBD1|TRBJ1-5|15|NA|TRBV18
CASSRTGDSNQPQHF
TGTGCCAGCTCAAGGACAGGGGACAGCAATCAGCCCCAGCATTTT
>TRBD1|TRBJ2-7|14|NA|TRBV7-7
CASSLGTGAGEQYF
TGTGCTAGCAGCTTAGGGACAGGGGCCGGCGAGCAGTACTTC
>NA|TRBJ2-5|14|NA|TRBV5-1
CASSLAGLQETQYF
TGCGCCAGCAGCTTGGCAGGGCTCCAAGAGACCCAGTACTTC
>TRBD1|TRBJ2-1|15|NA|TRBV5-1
CASRAGQGADWIQFF
TGCGCCAGCAGGGCGGGACAGGGGGCGGACTGGATACAGTTCTTC
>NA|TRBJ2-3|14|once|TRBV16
CASSQWRTPSTQYF
TGTGCCAGCAGCCAATGGAGGACTCCCAGTACGCAGTATTTT
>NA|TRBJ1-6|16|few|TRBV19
CASSHVTATLNSPLHF
TGTGCCAGTAGCCATGTGACAGCAACTCTTAATTCACCCCTCCACTTT
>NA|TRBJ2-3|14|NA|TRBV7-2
CASTIRDTTATQYF
TGTGCCAGCACCATCCGGGACACGACAGCTACGCAGTATTTT
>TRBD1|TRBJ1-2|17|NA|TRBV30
CAWSARLYQGGEYGYTF
TGTGCCTGGAGTGCACGCCTCTACCAGGGGGGAGAGTATGGCTACACCTTC
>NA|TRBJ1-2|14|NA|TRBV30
CAWSPGAVGYGYTF
TGTGCCTGGAGTCCGGGGGCTGTCGGCTATGGTTACACCTTC
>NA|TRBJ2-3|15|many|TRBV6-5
CASSYSGTSTDTQYF
TGTGCCAGCAGTTACTCCGGGACTAGCACAGATACGCAGTATTTT
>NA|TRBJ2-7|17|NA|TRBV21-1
CASSATISRDGLYEQYF
TGTGCCAGCAGCGCGACAATATCCCGGGACGGGCTCTACGAGCAGTACTTC
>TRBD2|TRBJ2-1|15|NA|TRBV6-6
CASIRNSGGAEEQFF
TGTGCCAGCATTCGTAACAGCGGGGGGGCCGAAGAGCAGTTCTTC